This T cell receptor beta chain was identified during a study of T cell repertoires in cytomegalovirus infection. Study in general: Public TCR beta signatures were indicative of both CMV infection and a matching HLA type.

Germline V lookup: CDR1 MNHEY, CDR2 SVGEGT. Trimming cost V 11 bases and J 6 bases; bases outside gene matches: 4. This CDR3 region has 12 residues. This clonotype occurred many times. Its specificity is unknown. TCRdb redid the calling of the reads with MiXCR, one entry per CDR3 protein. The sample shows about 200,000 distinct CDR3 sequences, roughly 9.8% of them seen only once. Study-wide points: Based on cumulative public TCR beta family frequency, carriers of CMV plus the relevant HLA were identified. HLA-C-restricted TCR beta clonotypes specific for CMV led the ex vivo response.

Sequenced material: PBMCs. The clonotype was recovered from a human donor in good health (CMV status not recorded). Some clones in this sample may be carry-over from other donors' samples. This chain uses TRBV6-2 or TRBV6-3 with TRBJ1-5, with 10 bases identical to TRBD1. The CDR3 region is CAAGQGIQPQHF. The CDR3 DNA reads TGTGCCGCGGGACAGGGGATTCAGCCCCAGCATTTT.